Presented here are 21 T cell receptor beta chains from one specimen sequenced in a study of metastatic and nonmetastatic thyroid tumors (dated by TCRdb to about 2020). No patient had received any treatment before thyroid surgery. Receptors were amplified or captured by PCR. The instrument was an Illumina HiSeq 4000. TCRdb reran the public reads through fastp at Q25 and MiXCR, keeping productive beta chains. The sample has roughly 20,000 clones on record, less than 35% of them singletons. The ten largest clones take up roughly 13% of the sample. Material for sequencing was tumor tissue. The origin of the receptors is a female donor with papillary thyroid cancer or a benign thyroid nodule (not recorded which). Some clones in this sample may be carry-over from other donors' samples.

This clone was found a few times. The chain combines TRBV28 with TRBJ2-7; 8 nucleotides agree with TRBD1. The CDR3 runs to 17 residues. Germline CDR1 reads MDHEN; CDR2 reads SYDVKM. V lost 4 bases, J lost 4 bases, and 15 bases stayed unmatched. The CDR3: CASSSVLGQGRVYEQYF. As DNA, the CDR3 is TGTGCCAGCAGTTCCGTCCTCGGACAGGGAAGGGTATACGAGCAGTACTTC.

The chain employs TRBV12-3 or TRBV12-4 and TRBJ1-5; 7 bases map to TRBD1. The CDR3 sequence is 15 residues long. The V and J ends lost 9 bases and 4 bases, in that order; junction bases with no gene match: 12. The CDR3 nucleotides read TGTGCCAGTCTCCGTGGGGCAGGGGGGAATCAGCCCCAGCATTTT. This sequence encodes CASLRGAGGNQPQHF.

The V and J genes are TRBV3-1 and TRBJ2-7, with 9 bases that match TRBD2. CDR1 and CDR2 from the germline V gene are LGHDT and YNNKEL (reference sequence). Trimming removed 1 base from V and 3 bases from J; junction bases left unmatched: 7. This CDR3 has 16 residues. CDR3 sequence (DNA): TGTGCCAGCAGCCAAGGCTGCGGGAGGGGCGGCTACGAGCAGTACTTC. As protein: CASSQGCGRGGYEQYF.

This clone is labeled medium-sized. The chain couples TRBV7-7 to TRBJ1-2; TRBD1 matches at 11 bases. This CDR3 is built from 20 residues. With 5 bases clipped from V and 3 bases from J, the junction kept 20 bases outside the gene matches. CDR1 is SSHAT and CDR2 is FNYEAQ in the germline V gene (reference sequence). CDR3 DNA sequence: TGTGCCAGCAGCCCCTCTTCCCGAAGGACAGGGGGCGCGGGAGACTATGGCTACACCTTC. This encodes CASSPSSRRTGGAGDYGYTF. Based on the CDR3 plus reference TRBV7-7 and TRBJ1-2, the full variable domain is GAGVSQSPRYKVTKRGQDVTLRCDPISSHATLYWYQQALGQGPEFLTYFNYEAQPDKSGLPSDRFSAERPEGSISTLTIQRTEQRDSAMYRCASSPSSRRTGGAGDYGYTFGSGTRLTVV.

V gene TRBV20-1 combines with J gene TRBJ2-1; D remains ambiguous. Deletions cut 8 bases from V and 6 bases from J, with 8 bases between. The germline V gene encodes CDR1 DFQATT and CDR2 SNEGSKA (reference sequence). This CDR3 contains 10 residues. CDR3 amino acids: CSFGSNEQFF. The CDR3 nucleotides read TGCAGTTTCGGCTCCAATGAGCAGTTCTTC.

In this sample, this clone is medium-sized. This rearrangement joins TRBV27 to TRBJ1-2; maybe TRBD1 (6 bases). Germline lookup yields CDR1 MNHEY and CDR2 SMNVEV (reference sequence). The V and J ends lost 3 bases and 8 bases respectively, with 19 bases between them. The CDR3 loop spans 15 amino acids. CDR3 sequence reads: CASSFRSGQLGGYTF. For the CDR3, the DNA is TGTGCCAGCAGTTTTAGATCAGGACAGTTAGGCGGCTACACCTTC.

Sample share makes this clone medium-sized. This chain connects TRBV20-1 to TRBJ2-3; TRBD2 matches at 9 bases. CDR1 and CDR2 (germline): DFQATT, SNEGSKA (reference sequence). This CDR3 comprises 15 residues. Unmatched junction bases numbered 5, after V lost 4 bases and J lost 0 bases. The DNA for the CDR3 is TGCAGTGCTACCCGAGCGGGAGGAAGCACAGATACGCAGTATTTT. As protein: CSATRAGGSTDTQYF.

This clone is classed as medium-sized. The chain combines TRBV28 with TRBJ1-5; D might be TRBD1 (6 bases). V was clipped by 6 bases and J by 0 bases, with 12 bases between them. CDR1 MDHEN and CDR2 SYDVKM come from the germline V gene. This CDR3 has 15 amino acids. The CDR3 DNA sequence: TGTGCCAGCAGAGTGGAGGGGGGTAGCAATCAGCCCCAGCATTTT. This sequence encodes CASRVEGGSNQPQHF.

The gene calls are TRBV4-3 and TRBJ1-1; D possibly corresponds to TRBD1 (6 bases). This CDR3 contains 14 residues. Germline V gene data show CDR1 as LGHNA and CDR2 as YSLEER. Trimming took 3 bases from V and 6 from J, leaving 14 bases between them. The CDR3 reads CASSHRRGDPEAFF. The CDR3 bases are TGCGCCAGCAGCCACCGAAGGGGGGATCCTGAAGCTTTCTTT.

This clone was picked up a small number of times. The chain links TRBV4-2 to TRBJ2-1; 11 bases align to TRBD1. The CDR3 spans 18 residues. The germline gives CDR1 LGHNA, CDR2 YNFKEQ. The V and J ends lost 4 bases and 7 bases, in that order; junction bases with no gene match: 15. Here the CDR3 reads CASSRPLTTGTGGNEQFF. In DNA form, the CDR3 reads TGTGCCAGCAGCCGCCCACTTACTACCGGGACAGGGGGAAATGAGCAGTTCTTC.

In this sample, this clone turned up a few times. The chain carries TRBV27 and TRBJ2-6, with no clear D. This CDR3 is built from 15 residues. Trimming removed 7 bases from V and 0 bases from J, with 10 bases in between. Germline values: CDR1 MNHEY, CDR2 SMNVEV (reference sequence). CDR3 bases: TGTGCCAGCACCGAACGAATCTCTGGGGCCAACGTCCTGACTTTC. It yields the protein CASTERISGANVLTF.

The rearrangement uses TRBV7-3 and TRBJ2-3, with 8 bases fitting TRBD2. With 1 base clipped from V and 0 bases from J, the junction kept 9 bases outside the gene matches. The CDR3 consists of 18 residues. Germline CDR1 and CDR2: SGHTA and FQGTGA. This chain's CDR3 is CASSLIPLAETSTDTQYF. DNA for the CDR3: TGTGCCAGCAGCTTAATTCCACTAGCGGAGACTAGCACAGATACGCAGTATTTT.

The chain couples TRBV3-1 to TRBJ1-6; D is possibly TRBD1 (5 bases). The V and J ends lost 4 bases and 6 bases respectively, with 16 bases between them. CDR3 length: 16 amino acids. Germline CDR1 and CDR2: LGHDT and YNNKEL (reference sequence). This CDR3 is CASSPSGTKANSPLHF. For the CDR3, the DNA is TGTGCCAGCAGCCCTTCCGGGACCAAGGCTAATTCACCCCTCCACTTT.

The table lists this clone with many counts. The V and J genes are TRBV28 and TRBJ1-5; possibly TRBD1 for D (6 bases). Germline assignment: CDR1 MDHEN and CDR2 SYDVKM. The CDR3 is 13 residues long. V was shortened by 7 bases and J by 9 bases, with 16 bases between the two germline ends. As DNA, the CDR3 is TGTGCCAGCACCCCTCAGTGGGGGCTGCCCCAGCATTTT. This sequence encodes CASTPQWGLPQHF.

This clone was found a few times. The V gene is TRBV28, the J gene TRBJ2-3, with 11 bases fitting TRBD2. V lost 5 bases, J lost 2 bases, and 6 bases stayed unmatched. This CDR3 spans 16 amino acids. CDR1 MDHEN and CDR2 SYDVKM come from the germline V gene. CDR3 amino acids: CASSPLAGGLTDTQYF. The CDR3 DNA reads as TGTGCCAGCAGTCCCTTAGCGGGAGGGCTCACAGATACGCAGTATTTT.

The chain links TRBV10-3 to TRBJ2-1, with 7 bases lining up with TRBD1. Germline V gives CDR1 ENHRY, CDR2 SYGVKD. The CDR3 is made up of 11 amino acids. The V segment lost 3 bases and the J segment 13 bases; nucleotides outside the gene matches: 3. The CDR3: CAISEGGVQFF. The CDR3 DNA reads TGTGCCATCAGTGAAGGGGGCGTTCAGTTCTTC.

Only a few counts were recorded for this clone. The rearrangement links TRBV2 to TRBJ2-7; TRBD1 agrees at 9 bases. Losses at the gene ends were 3 bases for V and 5 bases for J; bases not matched to a gene: 8. The CDR3 has 15 amino acids. CDR1 is SNHLY and CDR2 is FYNNEI in the germline V gene. The CDR3 coding sequence is TGTGCCAGCAGTGAGGGACAGGGACCTTGGCACGAGCAGTACTTC. Its translation is CASSEGQGPWHEQYF.

This clone is medium-sized within its sample. CDR3 bases: TGTGCCAGTAGTCCCGGAGCAGGGATCTATGGCTACACCTTC. Translated: CASSPGAGIYGYTF. V and J are TRBV19 and TRBJ1-2, with D tentatively TRBD1 (5 bases). CDR3 size: 14 residues. Trimming took off 5 bases at V and 4 bases at J, with 14 bases between the two ends. The germline gives CDR1 LNHDA, CDR2 SQIVND (reference sequence).

Only a few counts were recorded for this clone. The same CDR3 can be traced to other DNA sequences in this sample. The J gene is TRBJ1-3, the V gene TRBV11-2, with 7 nucleotides matching TRBD1. The length of the CDR3 is 17 residues. The ends lost 4 bases at V and 4 bases at J; junction bases unmatched: 13. Germline V gene data show CDR1 as SGHAT and CDR2 as FQNNGV. This CDR3 is CASSYREPGGSGNTIYF. The CDR3, as DNA: TGTGCCAGCAGCTACCGGGAGCCAGGGGGATCCGGAAACACCATATATTTT.

By its share, this clone is medium-sized. V gene TRBV7-2 combines with J gene TRBJ1-1, with D hard to call. The V end lost 4 bases, the J end lost 0 bases, and 12 bases lay between the germline ends. The CDR3 has 15 residues. Germline V gene lookup returns CDR1 SGHTA and CDR2 FQGNSA. In nucleotides, the CDR3 is TGTGCCAGCAGCTCAGCCCCCAAAATGAACACTGAAGCTTTCTTT. It is translated as CASSSAPKMNTEAFF. Based on the CDR3 plus reference TRBV7-2 and TRBJ1-1, the full variable domain is GAGVSQSPSNKVTEKGKDVELRCDPISGHTALYWYRQSLGQGLEFLIYFQGNSAPDKSGLPSDRFSAERTGGSVSTLTIQRTQQEDSAVYLCASSSAPKMNTEAFFGQGTRLTVV.

CDR3 bases: TGTGCCAGTAGTATCGGGCTAGCGGGAAACAATGAGCAGTTCTTC. As protein: CASSIGLAGNNEQFF. The chain links TRBV19 to TRBJ2-1, with TRBD2 matching over 9 bases. The germline CDR1 and CDR2 sequences are LNHDA and SQIVND (reference sequence). The V gene end was trimmed by 3 bases and the J gene end by 5 bases; junction bases not matched to a gene: 5. CDR3 size: 15 residues.